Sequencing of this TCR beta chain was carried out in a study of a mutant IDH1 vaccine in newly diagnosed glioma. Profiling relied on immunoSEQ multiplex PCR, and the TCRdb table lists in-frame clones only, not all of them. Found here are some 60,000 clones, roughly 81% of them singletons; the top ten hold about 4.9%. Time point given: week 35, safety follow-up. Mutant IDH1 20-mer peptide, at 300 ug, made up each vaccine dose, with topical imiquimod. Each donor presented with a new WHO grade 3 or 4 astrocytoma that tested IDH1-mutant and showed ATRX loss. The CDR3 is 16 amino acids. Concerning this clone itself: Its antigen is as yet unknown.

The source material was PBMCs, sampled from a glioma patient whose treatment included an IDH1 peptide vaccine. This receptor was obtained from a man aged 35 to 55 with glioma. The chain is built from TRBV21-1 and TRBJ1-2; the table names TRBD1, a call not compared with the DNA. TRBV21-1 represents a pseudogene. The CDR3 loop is CASSKTDRSANYGYTF. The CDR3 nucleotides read TGTGCCAGCAGCAAAACGGACAGGTCAGCTAACTATGGCTACACCTTC.